This is a list of T cell receptor beta chains from one sample in a study of T cells in Graves' hyperthyroidism and ophthalmopathy. Via MiXCR, TCRdb re-called the multiplex PCR reads, giving one row per CDR3 protein. The sample carries some 490,000 distinct CDR3 sequences, about 16% recorded once. Sequenced material: blood. These receptors were collected from a woman aged 25 to 45 with Graves' ophthalmopathy. CDR3s leave out the opening cysteine and the closing phenylalanine or tryptophan. Each record gives: J gene, V gene, CDR3 protein.

j_call: TRBJ1-4
v_call: TRBV9
cdr3_aa: ASSESQGGVEKLF

j_call: TRBJ2-7
v_call: TRBV4-3
cdr3_aa: ASSQDRPRTYEQY

j_call: TRBJ2-7
v_call: TRBV2
cdr3_aa: ASGLVSSYEQY

j_call: TRBJ2-7
v_call: TRBV11-1
cdr3_aa: ASSSRDRDEQY

j_call: TRBJ2-7
v_call: TRBV19
cdr3_aa: ASSIGLADSYEQY

j_call: TRBJ2-2
v_call: TRBV6-1
cdr3_aa: ASKRELTGELF

j_call: TRBJ2-7
v_call: TRBV5-1
cdr3_aa: ASSFSSGPYEQY

j_call: TRBJ2-2
v_call: TRBV2
cdr3_aa: ASSEVRVTGELF

j_call: TRBJ2-3
v_call: TRBV9
cdr3_aa: ASSVGATSTDTQY

j_call: TRBJ2-7
v_call: TRBV11-2
cdr3_aa: ASSPPGWGEQY

j_call: TRBJ2-5
v_call: TRBV5-1
cdr3_aa: ASSPSSGGIQY

j_call: TRBJ2-7
v_call: TRBV7-2
cdr3_aa: ASSFGGIDYEQY

j_call: TRBJ2-1
v_call: TRBV11-3
cdr3_aa: ASSLGGLAGVYEQF

j_call: TRBJ1-1
v_call: TRBV4-2
cdr3_aa: ASSLNMGTTPQNTEAF

j_call: TRBJ1-1
v_call: TRBV9
cdr3_aa: ASSPYMTDTEAF

j_call: TRBJ1-6
v_call: TRBV7-2
cdr3_aa: ASSRQTGSSYNSPLH

j_call: TRBJ2-7
v_call: TRBV5-1
cdr3_aa: ASRQGRAYEQY

j_call: TRBJ2-2
v_call: TRBV30
cdr3_aa: ALQKNTGELF

j_call: TRBJ1-2
v_call: TRBV28
cdr3_aa: ASSFPPGRTNYGYT

j_call: TRBJ2-1
v_call: TRBV29-1
cdr3_aa: SVEGGNEQF

j_call: TRBJ1-6
v_call: TRBV4-2
cdr3_aa: ASSQGQGRYGNSPLH

j_call: TRBJ2-7
v_call: TRBV6-2/TRBV6-3
cdr3_aa: ASTAGAREQY

j_call: TRBJ1-2
v_call: TRBV28
cdr3_aa: ASISRGYGYT

j_call: TRBJ2-2
v_call: TRBV2
cdr3_aa: ASALHGSGSLGTGELF

j_call: TRBJ1-5
v_call: TRBV27
cdr3_aa: ASRGTGVRTQPQH

j_call: TRBJ1-4
v_call: TRBV12-3/TRBV12-4
cdr3_aa: ASTFRRTTNEKLF

j_call: TRBJ2-1
v_call: TRBV29-1
cdr3_aa: SVRTSGRAKGNEQF

j_call: TRBJ2-4
v_call: TRBV7-2
cdr3_aa: ASSLGSSLAKNIQY

j_call: TRBJ2-6
v_call: TRBV12-3/TRBV12-4
cdr3_aa: ASSPLAEYAGANVLT

j_call: TRBJ2-7
v_call: TRBV7-3
cdr3_aa: ASSLKGSDRAYEQY

j_call: TRBJ1-5
v_call: TRBV4-3
cdr3_aa: ASSQGIGTYQPQH

j_call: TRBJ1-6
v_call: TRBV6-2/TRBV6-3
cdr3_aa: ASSYPSQYSPLH

j_call: TRBJ2-7
v_call: TRBV7-2
cdr3_aa: ASSLGPQGSSYEQY

j_call: TRBJ2-3
v_call: TRBV11-3
cdr3_aa: ASSLAGGLADTQY

j_call: TRBJ2-7
v_call: TRBV11-1
cdr3_aa: ASSLEVGQINYEQY

j_call: TRBJ1-1
v_call: TRBV5-1
cdr3_aa: ASSSGSMNTEAF

j_call: TRBJ1-6
v_call: TRBV5-1
cdr3_aa: ASSLTLPGITDSPLH

j_call: TRBJ2-1
v_call: TRBV3-1
cdr3_aa: ASSVGGSAYNEQF

j_call: TRBJ2-3
v_call: TRBV24-1
cdr3_aa: ATSDFGTGDSTDTQY

j_call: TRBJ2-3
v_call: TRBV4-2
cdr3_aa: ASSQETSGYTDTQY

j_call: TRBJ1-2
v_call: TRBV30
cdr3_aa: AWSRQYGYT

j_call: TRBJ1-1
v_call: TRBV27
cdr3_aa: ASRMFFGQGGLEAF